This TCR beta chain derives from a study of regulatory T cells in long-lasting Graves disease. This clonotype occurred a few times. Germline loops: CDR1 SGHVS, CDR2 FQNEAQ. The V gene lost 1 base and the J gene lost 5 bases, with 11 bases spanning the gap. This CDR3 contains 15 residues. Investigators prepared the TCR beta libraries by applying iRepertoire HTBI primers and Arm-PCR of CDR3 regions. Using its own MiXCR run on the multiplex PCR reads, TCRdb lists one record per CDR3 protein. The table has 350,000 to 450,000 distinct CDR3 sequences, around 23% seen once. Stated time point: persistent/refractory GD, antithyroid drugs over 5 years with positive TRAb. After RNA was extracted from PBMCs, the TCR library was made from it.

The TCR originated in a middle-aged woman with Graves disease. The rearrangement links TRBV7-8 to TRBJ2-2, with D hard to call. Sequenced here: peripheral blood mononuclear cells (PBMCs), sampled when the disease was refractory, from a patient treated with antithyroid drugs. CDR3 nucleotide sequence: TGTGCCAGCAGCTTAGACCTCACGAGGACCGGGGAGCTGTTTTTT. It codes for CASSLDLTRTGELFF.